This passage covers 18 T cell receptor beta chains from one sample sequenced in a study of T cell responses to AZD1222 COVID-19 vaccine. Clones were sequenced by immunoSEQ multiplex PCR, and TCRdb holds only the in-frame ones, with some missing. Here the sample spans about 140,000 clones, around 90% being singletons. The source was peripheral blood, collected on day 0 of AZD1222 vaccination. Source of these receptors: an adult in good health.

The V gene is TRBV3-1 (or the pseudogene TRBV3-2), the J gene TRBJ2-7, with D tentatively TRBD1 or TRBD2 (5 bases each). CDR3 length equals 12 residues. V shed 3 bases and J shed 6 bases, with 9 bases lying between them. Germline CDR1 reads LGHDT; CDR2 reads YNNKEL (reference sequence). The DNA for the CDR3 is TGTGCCAGCAGCCACGGGACGGCCGAGCAGTACTTC. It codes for CASSHGTAEQYF.

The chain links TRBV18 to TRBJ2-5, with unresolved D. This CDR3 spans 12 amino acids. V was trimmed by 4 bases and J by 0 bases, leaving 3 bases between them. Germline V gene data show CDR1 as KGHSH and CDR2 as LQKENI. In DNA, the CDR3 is TGTGCCAGCTCACGCCACCAAGAGACCCAGTACTTC. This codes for CASSRHQETQYF.

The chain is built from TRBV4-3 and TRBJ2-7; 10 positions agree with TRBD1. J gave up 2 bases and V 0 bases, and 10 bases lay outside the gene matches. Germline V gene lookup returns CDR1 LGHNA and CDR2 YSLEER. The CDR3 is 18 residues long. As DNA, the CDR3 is TGCGCCAGCAGCCAAGACGTGATCCGGGACAGGGGCACCTACGAGCAGTACTTC. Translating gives CASSQDVIRDRGTYEQYF.

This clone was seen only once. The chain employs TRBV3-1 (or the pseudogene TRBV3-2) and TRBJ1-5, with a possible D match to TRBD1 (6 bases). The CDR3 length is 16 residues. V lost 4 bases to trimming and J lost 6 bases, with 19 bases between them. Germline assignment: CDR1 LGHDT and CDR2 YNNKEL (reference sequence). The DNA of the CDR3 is TGTGCCAGCAGCCCCTATCGGACAGAAACAGTTCAGCCCCAGCATTTT. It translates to CASSPYRTETVQPQHF.

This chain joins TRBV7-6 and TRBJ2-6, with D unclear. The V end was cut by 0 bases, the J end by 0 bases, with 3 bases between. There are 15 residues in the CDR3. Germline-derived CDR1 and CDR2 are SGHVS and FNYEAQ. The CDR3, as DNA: TGTGCCAGCAGCTTAGCGAGCTCTGGGGCCAACGTCCTGACTTTC. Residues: CASSLASSGANVLTF. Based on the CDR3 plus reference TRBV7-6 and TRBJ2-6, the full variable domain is GAGVSQSPRYKVTKRGQDVALRCDPISGHVSLYWYRQALGQGPEFLTYFNYEAQQDKSGLPNDRFSAERPEGSISTLTIQRTEQRDSAMYRCASSLASSGANVLTFGAGSRLTVL.

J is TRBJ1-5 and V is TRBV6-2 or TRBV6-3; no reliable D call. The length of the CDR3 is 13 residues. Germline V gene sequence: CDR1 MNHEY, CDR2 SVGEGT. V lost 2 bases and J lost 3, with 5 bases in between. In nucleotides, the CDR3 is TGTGCCAGCAGTTACAGGGACAATCAGCCCCAGCATTTT. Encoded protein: CASSYRDNQPQHF.

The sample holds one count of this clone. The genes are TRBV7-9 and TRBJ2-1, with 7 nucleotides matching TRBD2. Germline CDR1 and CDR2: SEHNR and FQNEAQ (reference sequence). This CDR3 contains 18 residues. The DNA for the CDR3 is TGTACAAACCTGGCCCTAGTTGATCTGGCGGGGGTAGAGAATAAGCAGTTCTTC. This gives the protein CTNLALVDLAGVENKQFF. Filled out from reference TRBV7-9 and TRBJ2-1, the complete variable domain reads DTGVSQNPRHKITKRGQNVTFRCDPISEHNRLYWYRQTLGQGPEFLTYFQNEAQLEKSRLLSDRFSAERPKGSFSTLEIQRTEQGDSAMYLCTNLALVDLAGVENKQFFGPGTRLTVL.

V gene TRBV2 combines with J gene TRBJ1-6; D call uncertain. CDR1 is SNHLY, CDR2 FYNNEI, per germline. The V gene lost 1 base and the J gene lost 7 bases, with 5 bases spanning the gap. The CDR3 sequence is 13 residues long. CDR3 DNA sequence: TGTGCCAGCAGTGAAGACCGGAATTCACCCCTCCACTTT. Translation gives CASSEDRNSPLHF.

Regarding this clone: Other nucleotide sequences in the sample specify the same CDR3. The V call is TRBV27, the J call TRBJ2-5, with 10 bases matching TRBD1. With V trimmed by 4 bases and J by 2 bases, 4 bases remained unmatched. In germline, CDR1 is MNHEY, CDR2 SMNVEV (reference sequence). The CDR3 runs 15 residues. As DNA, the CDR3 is TGTGCCAGCAGTTCGTTGGGACAGGGGCAAGAGACCCAGTACTTC. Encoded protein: CASSSLGQGQETQYF.

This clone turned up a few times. This chain's CDR3 is CASGPRDRARYTF. For the CDR3, the DNA is TGTGCCAGCGGGCCCCGGGACAGGGCGAGATACACCTTC. The rearrangement joins TRBV6-5 to TRBJ1-2; 9 bases fit TRBD1. The CDR3 sequence is 13 residues long. CDR1 is MNHEY, CDR2 SVGAGI, per germline. V dropped 8 bases and J dropped 11; count of bases not matched to a gene: 12.

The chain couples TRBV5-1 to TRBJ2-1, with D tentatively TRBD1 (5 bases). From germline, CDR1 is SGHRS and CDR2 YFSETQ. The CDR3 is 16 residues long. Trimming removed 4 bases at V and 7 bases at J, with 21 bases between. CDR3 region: CASSPSEGVLGNEQFF. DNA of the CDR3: TGCGCCAGCAGCCCCTCCGAAGGGGTGCTGGGGAATGAGCAGTTCTTC.

Here the CDR3 DNA reads TGTGCCAGCAGTCCCCTCGTCACTGAAGCTTTCTTT. Translating gives CASSPLVTEAFF. The rearrangement links TRBV12-3 or TRBV12-4 to TRBJ1-1; D is unclear. Trimming pared 5 bases from V and 4 bases from J, leaving 8 bases between. This CDR3 region has 12 residues.

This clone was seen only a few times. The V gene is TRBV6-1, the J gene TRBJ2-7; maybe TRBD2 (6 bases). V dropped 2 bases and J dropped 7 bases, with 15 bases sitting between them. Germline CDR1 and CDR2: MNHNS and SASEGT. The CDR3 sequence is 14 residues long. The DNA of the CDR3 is TGTGCCAGCAGTGAAACGGGGACTCCGAGAGAGCAGTACTTC. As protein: CASSETGTPREQYF.

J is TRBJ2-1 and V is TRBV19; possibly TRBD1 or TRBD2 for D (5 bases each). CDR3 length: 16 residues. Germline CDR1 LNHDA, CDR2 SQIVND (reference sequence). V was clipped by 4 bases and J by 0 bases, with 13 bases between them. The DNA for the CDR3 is TGTGCCAGTAGTACCGAGGGACGCAGCTCCTACAATGAGCAGTTCTTC. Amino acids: CASSTEGRSSYNEQFF.

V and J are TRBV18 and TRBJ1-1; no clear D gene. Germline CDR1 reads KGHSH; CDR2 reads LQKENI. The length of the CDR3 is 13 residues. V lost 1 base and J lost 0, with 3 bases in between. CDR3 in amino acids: CASSPLMNTEAFF. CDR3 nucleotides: TGTGCCAGCTCACCACTGATGAACACTGAAGCTTTCTTT.

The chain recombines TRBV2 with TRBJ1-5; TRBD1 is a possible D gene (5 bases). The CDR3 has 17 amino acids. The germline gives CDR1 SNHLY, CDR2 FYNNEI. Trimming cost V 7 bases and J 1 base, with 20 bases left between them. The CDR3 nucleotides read TGTGCCAGCACCGACATGGGGGGAGGTACGAGCAATCAGCCCCAGCATTTT. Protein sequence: CASTDMGGGTSNQPQHF.

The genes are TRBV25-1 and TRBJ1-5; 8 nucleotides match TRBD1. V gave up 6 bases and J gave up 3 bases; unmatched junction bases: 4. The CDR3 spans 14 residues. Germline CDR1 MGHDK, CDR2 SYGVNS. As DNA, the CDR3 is TGTGCCAGCAGCGGGACAGGAAACAATCAGCCCCAGCATTTT. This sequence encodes CASSGTGNNQPQHF.

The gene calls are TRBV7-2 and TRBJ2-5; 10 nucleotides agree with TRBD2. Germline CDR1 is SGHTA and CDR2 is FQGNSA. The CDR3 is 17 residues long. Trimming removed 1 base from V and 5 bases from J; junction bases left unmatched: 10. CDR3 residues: CASSLGVSGGARETQYF. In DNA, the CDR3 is TGTGCCAGCAGCTTAGGTGTAAGCGGGGGGGCCCGGGAGACCCAGTACTTC.